This entry lists 27 T cell receptor beta chains sequenced from one sample in a study of T cells in Graves' hyperthyroidism and ophthalmopathy. Amplified TCR beta CDR3 regions derived from RNA transcripts. During a first-round RT-PCR of the TCR CDR3, the HTBI primer set was used. TCRdb ran MiXCR on the multiplex PCR reads and lists one entry per CDR3 protein. This table holds 300,000 to 400,000 distinct CDR3 sequences, roughly 14% found once. The specimen sequenced was blood. The receptors come from a woman in her fifties or sixties with Graves' hyperthyroidism.

This clonotype was detected many times. The rearrangement uses TRBV2 and TRBJ2-3; D is possibly TRBD1 (6 bases). This CDR3 contains 14 residues. Trimming removed 5 bases at V and 1 base at J, with 10 bases between. Per germline, CDR1 SNHLY and CDR2 FYNNEI. CDR3 residues: CASSRDTGTDTQYF. In DNA, the CDR3 is TGTGCCAGCAGTCGGGACACCGGCACAGATACGCAGTATTTT.

In this sample, this clonotype turned up many times. V gene TRBV28 combines with J gene TRBJ2-7; D remains ambiguous. Germline CDR1 MDHEN, CDR2 SYDVKM. Trimming took off 8 bases at V and 0 bases at J, with 11 bases between the two ends. There are 13 residues in the CDR3. CDR3 sequence reads: CASRHSSSYEQYF. The CDR3, as DNA: TGTGCCAGCCGGCACAGTTCCTCCTACGAGCAGTACTTC. Combining the CDR3 with reference TRBV28 and TRBJ2-7 gives the whole variable domain DVKVTQSSRYLVKRTGEKVFLECVQDMDHENMFWYRQDPGLGLRLIYFSYDVKMKEKGDIPEGYSVSREKKERFSLILESASTNQTSMYLCASRHSSSYEQYFGPGTRLTVT.

The J gene is TRBJ1-2, the V gene TRBV29-1; D is unclear. The CDR3 is made up of 12 amino acids. Germline V CDR1 and CDR2: SQVTM, ANQGSEA. With 6 bases removed from V and 0 bases from J, the gap between germline ends came to 8 bases. The CDR3 nucleotides read TGCAGCGTGAACATAGCTAACTATGGCTACACCTTC. Translated: CSVNIANYGYTF. Using reference TRBV29-1 and TRBJ1-2 for the parts outside the CDR3, the full variable domain is SAVISQKPSRDICQRGTSLTIQCQVDSQVTMMFWYRQQPGQSLTLIATANQGSEATYESGFVIDKFPISRPNLTFSTLTVSNMSPEDSSIYLCSVNIANYGYTFGSGTRLTVV.

V is TRBV20-1 and J is TRBJ2-7, with 9 positions matching TRBD2. V shed 6 bases and J 2 bases; nucleotides not matched to a gene: 2. The CDR3 consists of 12 residues. Germline V gene data show CDR1 as DFQATT and CDR2 as SNEGSKA (reference sequence). CDR3: CSAGGRAYEQYF. The CDR3 DNA reads TGCAGTGCGGGCGGGAGGGCCTACGAGCAGTACTTC.

There are many counts of this clonotype. The gene calls are TRBV27 and TRBJ1-4; TRBD1 might be the D (5 bases). V was cut by 5 bases and J by 11 bases, with 21 bases left in between. This CDR3 comprises 15 residues. Looked up from germline, CDR1 is MNHEY and CDR2 is SMNVEV (reference sequence). CDR3: CASSTPGPSKGKLFF. For the CDR3, the DNA is TGTGCCAGCAGTACCCCGGGACCGTCGAAGGGGAAACTGTTTTTT.

This clonotype was seen at least ten times. The chain combines TRBV10-3 with TRBJ1-1; D call uncertain. The CDR3 covers 15 residues. V shed 3 bases and J shed 1 base, with 12 bases lying between them. CDR1 is ENHRY, CDR2 SYGVKD, per germline. CDR3 DNA sequence: TGTGCCATCAGTGATTGGACCCGGGGGAACACTGAAGCTTTCTTT. Amino acid sequence: CAISDWTRGNTEAFF.

This rearrangement joins TRBV6-5 to TRBJ1-5, with TRBD1 matching over 9 bases. In germline, CDR1 is MNHEY, CDR2 SVGAGI. This CDR3 contains 18 residues. Losses at the gene ends were 1 base for V and 1 base for J; bases not matched to a gene: 8. The chain's CDR3 is CASSYFTGGEVSNQPQHF. CDR3 sequence (DNA): TGTGCCAGCAGTTACTTCACAGGGGGCGAAGTAAGCAATCAGCCCCAGCATTTT.

The chain carries TRBV5-1 and TRBJ1-1; 8 positions agree with TRBD1. With V trimmed by 3 bases and J by 1 base, 5 bases remained unmatched. The CDR3 runs 15 residues. Germline V gives CDR1 SGHRS, CDR2 YFSETQ. The CDR3 coding sequence is TGCGCCAGCAGCTGGACAGGGCAAGGGAACACTGAAGCTTTCTTT. It codes for CASSWTGQGNTEAFF.

The V call is TRBV12-3 or TRBV12-4, the J call TRBJ2-7; D is unresolved. The V and J ends lost 7 bases and 1 base respectively, with 17 bases between them. CDR3 length equals 15 residues. CDR3 residues: CASTLGSVRSYEQYF. In DNA form, the CDR3 reads TGTGCCAGCACCCTCGGGTCGGTTCGTTCCTACGAGCAGTACTTC.

Ten or more counts support this clonotype. V and J are TRBV15 and TRBJ2-1; possible D gene TRBD2, 6 bases. The CDR3 has 19 amino acids. V shed 1 base and J shed 2 bases, with 21 bases lying between them. Germline V gene lookup returns CDR1 LNHNV and CDR2 YYDKDF (reference sequence). The DNA for the CDR3 is TGTGCCACCAGCAGAGTAATTGATGGCGGGGCTTGGGCCTACAATGAGCAGTTCTTC. This sequence encodes CATSRVIDGGAWAYNEQFF.

This clonotype qualifies as medium-sized. The chain carries TRBV5-6 and TRBJ2-1; 7 bases line up with TRBD2. Germline trimming cut 0 bases from V and 5 bases from J; bases unmatched to any gene: 5. Germline CDR1 reads SGHDT; CDR2 reads YYEEEE. This CDR3 comprises 15 residues. CDR3 amino acids: CASSLAGGRDNEQFF. The CDR3 DNA sequence: TGTGCCAGCAGCTTGGCGGGGGGTCGGGACAATGAGCAGTTCTTC.

This clonotype was recorded many times. The chain links TRBV11-2 to TRBJ1-1, with a possible D match to TRBD1 (6 bases). The CDR3 sequence is 13 residues long. Trimming shortened V by 5 bases and J by 2 bases, and 9 bases separated the two germline ends. The germline gives CDR1 SGHAT, CDR2 FQNNGV. The CDR3 coding sequence is TGTGCCAGCAGCCCACAGGGAAACACTGAAGCTTTCTTT. Protein: CASSPQGNTEAFF.

This clonotype turned up a few times. The V and J genes are TRBV10-3 and TRBJ2-2; 7 bases fit TRBD2. CDR1 ENHRY and CDR2 SYGVKD come from the germline V gene. The V and J ends lost 9 bases and 7 bases, in that order; junction bases with no gene match: 8. The CDR3 has 13 residues. The CDR3 DNA follows: TGTGCCATAAAAGGACTAGTCAGCGGGGAGCTGTTTTTT. Its translation: CAIKGLVSGELFF.

This clonotype was detected many times. This chain links TRBV27 with TRBJ2-1, with 9 bases matching TRBD2. CDR1 and CDR2 from the germline V gene are MNHEY and SMNVEV (reference sequence). The CDR3 consists of 12 residues. CDR3 in DNA: TGTGCGAGCGGGAGGACCTACAATGAGCAGTTCTTC. This gives the protein CASGRTYNEQFF.

This clonotype was observed many times. The rearrangement links TRBV5-1 to TRBJ2-3, with D perhaps given as TRBD1 or TRBD2 (5 bases each). The CDR3 covers 14 residues. The ends were cut back, 5 bases at V and 0 bases at J, with 10 bases in the middle. Germline V gene sequence: CDR1 SGHRS, CDR2 YFSETQ. CDR3 sequence (DNA): TGCGCCAGCAGGGCCGGGACGAGCACAGATACGCAGTATTTT. The encoded protein is CASRAGTSTDTQYF. The complete variable domain, with remaining parts taken from reference TRBV5-1 and TRBJ2-3, reads KAGVTQTPRYLIKTRGQQVTLSCSPISGHRSVSWYQQTPGQGLQFLFEYFSETQRNKGNFPGRFSGRQFSNSRSEMNVSTLELGDSALYLCASRAGTSTDTQYFGPGTRLTVL.

The chain recombines TRBV12-3 or TRBV12-4 with TRBJ1-2; 12 bases are shared with TRBD1. The CDR3 length is 17 residues. V trimming: 6 bases; J trimming: 4 bases; junction bases outside the gene matches: 12. The CDR3 region has the DNA TGTGCCAGCAGCCGGACCGGGACAGGGGGCTACGGCTATGGCTACACCTTC. Translation gives CASSRTGTGGYGYGYTF.

The chain carries TRBV7-9 and TRBJ2-3, with no clear D. Looked up from germline, CDR1 is SEHNR and CDR2 is FQNEAQ (reference sequence). The CDR3 length is 12 residues. V was pared by 2 bases and J by 7 bases, with 7 bases between. The CDR3 DNA follows: TGTGCCAGCAGCTTATTAGACTATACGCAGTATTTT. It translates to CASSLLDYTQYF.

This clonotype was seen many times. The rearrangement links TRBV7-2 to TRBJ1-1; D gene unclear. Germline lookup yields CDR1 SGHTA and CDR2 FQGNSA. CDR3 size: 15 residues. Trimming took off 4 bases at V and 0 bases at J, with 12 bases between the two ends. The CDR3 protein is CASSSQSPLNTEAFF. The DNA for the CDR3 is TGTGCCAGCAGCTCACAATCTCCTTTGAACACTGAAGCTTTCTTT. The full variable domain, rest sourced from reference TRBV7-2 and TRBJ1-1, is GAGVSQSPSNKVTEKGKDVELRCDPISGHTALYWYRQSLGQGLEFLIYFQGNSAPDKSGLPSDRFSAERTGGSVSTLTIQRTQQEDSAVYLCASSSQSPLNTEAFFGQGTRLTVV.

A few counts support this clonotype. The chain recombines TRBV6-6 with TRBJ1-1; TRBD1 is a possible D gene (5 bases). The CDR3 spans 15 residues. V lost 0 bases and J 6 bases, leaving 14 bases between the germline ends. The V gene's germline CDR1 is MNHNY and CDR2 SVGAGI (reference sequence). CDR3 sequence (DNA): TGTGCCAGCAGTTACTCTGGGGGGAGGTTCGCTGAAGCTTTCTTT. It codes for CASSYSGGRFAEAFF.

Note on this clonotype: A much larger clone lies a single base off, so this may be a read error. CDR3 protein: CASSYWADNKQFF. CDR3 bases: TGTGCCAGCAGTTACTGGGCGGACAATAAGCAGTTCTTC. The chain carries TRBV6-9 and TRBJ2-1; the D gene is possibly TRBD1 (5 bases). The CDR3 is 13 amino acids. Germline CDR1 is MNHGY and CDR2 is SVAAGI.

Ten or more counts support this clonotype. The genes are TRBV12-3 or TRBV12-4 and TRBJ1-4; D is uncertain. The CDR3 covers 16 residues. Deletions cut 6 bases from V and 0 bases from J, with 14 bases between. The CDR3 reads CASSPNSLATNEKLFF. The DNA for the CDR3 is TGTGCCAGCAGCCCTAACAGCCTTGCAACTAATGAAAAACTGTTTTTT.

This clonotype was observed many times. The chain recombines TRBV7-3 with TRBJ2-1, with TRBD1 matching over 7 bases. CDR1 SGHTA and CDR2 FQGTGA come from the germline V gene. J lost 0 bases, V lost 4 bases, and 6 bases had no gene match. The CDR3 loop spans 16 amino acids. The CDR3 sequence: CASSSRQGASYNEQFF. The CDR3 nucleotides are TGTGCCAGCAGCTCCCGACAGGGCGCCTCCTACAATGAGCAGTTCTTC.

The rearrangement links TRBV25-1 to TRBJ2-7; D gene uncertain. The germline gives CDR1 MGHDK, CDR2 SYGVNS. Trimming left V 7 bases short and J 3 bases short, with 19 bases between. There are 15 residues in the CDR3. The CDR3 reads CASTNTRTEGYEQYF. CDR3 DNA: TGTGCCAGCACCAACACCCGGACGGAAGGCTACGAGCAGTACTTC.

V is TRBV29-1 and J is TRBJ2-7, with 9 bases that match TRBD1. The V gene's germline CDR1 is SQVTM and CDR2 ANQGSEA. V was pared by 1 base and J by 3 bases, with 4 bases of the junction left unmatched. The CDR3 contains 14 residues. CDR3: CSVEGTGEVYEQYF. CDR3 coding DNA: TGCAGCGTTGAAGGGACAGGGGAGGTCTACGAGCAGTACTTC.

This rearrangement joins TRBV27 to TRBJ1-5; 8 positions match TRBD1. V was pared by 6 bases and J by 7 bases, with 5 bases of the junction left unmatched. This CDR3 spans 13 amino acids. Germline values: CDR1 MNHEY, CDR2 SMNVEV (reference sequence). CDR3 sequence reads: CASSPGQAQPQHF. The CDR3 DNA reads TGTGCCAGCAGCCCGGGACAGGCACAGCCCCAGCATTTT.

This clonotype has at least ten counts. This chain connects TRBV5-1 to TRBJ1-2; TRBD1 is a possible D gene (6 bases). Trimming cost V 4 bases and J 4 bases, with 11 bases left between them. The CDR3 is 13 amino acids. Per germline, CDR1 SGHRS and CDR2 YFSETQ. For the CDR3, the DNA is TGCGCCAGCAGCCAACAGGGTTCCTATGGCTACACCTTC. It specifies CASSQQGSYGYTF.

This clonotype was detected many times. This sequence joins TRBV18 and TRBJ2-7; perhaps TRBD2 as D (5 bases). This CDR3 is 14 amino acids long. The ends were cut back, 0 bases at V and 2 bases at J, with 8 bases in the middle. Looked up from germline, CDR1 is KGHSH and CDR2 is LQKENI. DNA of the CDR3: TGTGCCAGCTCACCACCGGCGGGCCCCTACGAGCAGTACTTC. As protein: CASSPPAGPYEQYF.